This record concerns one TCR beta chain sequence. This specimen belongs to a study of shared clonotypes between healthy human individuals. Profiled with immunoSEQ multiplex PCR; TCRdb holds only in-frame clones, not every one. The sample contains nearly 1,000,000 clones, approximately 76% of which appear only once. Deletions cut 4 bases from V and 5 bases from J, with 14 bases between. CDR3 length: 14 residues. CDR1 and CDR2 from the germline V gene are SGHNT and YYREEE (reference sequence). V gene TRBV5-4 combines with J gene TRBJ2-3, with D possibly being TRBD2 (5 bases). Sample: memory CD4+ T cells sorted from blood. Stated subset: CD45RA-negative fraction. The clonotype originates from a man between 18 and 29 years old in good health. The CDR3 DNA sequence: TGTGCCAGCAGCCCCCGGACGGGGAGAGATACGCAGTATTTT. It specifies CASSPRTGRDTQYF.